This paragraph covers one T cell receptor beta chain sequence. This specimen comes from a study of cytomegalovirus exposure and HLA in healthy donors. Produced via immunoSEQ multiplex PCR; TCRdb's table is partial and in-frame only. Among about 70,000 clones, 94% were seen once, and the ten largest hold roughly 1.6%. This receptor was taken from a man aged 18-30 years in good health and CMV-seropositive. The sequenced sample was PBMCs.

CDR3 sequence (DNA): TGTGCCAGCAGCTTCCGTCCTAGCACCTACGAGCAGTACTTC. Amino acids: CASSFRPSTYEQYF. The chain couples TRBV7-8 to TRBJ2-7, with a possible D match to TRBD2 (5 bases). This CDR3 comprises 14 residues. Germline values: CDR1 SGHVS, CDR2 FQNEAQ. Trimming left V 3 bases short and J 2 bases short, with 11 bases between.